This T cell receptor (beta chain) was documented in a study of blood T cell repertoires in COVID-19 (dated by TCRdb to about 2020). Study-wide context: Samples covering the acute and convalescent phases of COVID-19 were provided by collaborators in the United States, Italy and Spain. Where available, HLA class I and class II types were obtained from metadata supplied by the sample provider rather than from assay-based typing. Subjects who had been exposed to COVID-19, were actively infected with it, or had recovered from it provided the deeply sampled blood TCRbeta repertoires that made up the dataset. The prospective study material was composed of cDNA or gDNA derived from T cells, B-cell-depleted T cells, or PBMCs. Samples came from the ongoing ImmuneRACE study (first 160 participants) plus 1,254 subjects from 6 global collaborators. Nearly every sample came with metadata listing a de-identified subject ID, COVID-19 status, age in years and sex. The repertoires were released in a freely available public database meant as a resource for research on the immune response to SARS-CoV-2.

The CDR3 sequence holds 16 residues, the cysteine and phenylalanine included. Here the CDR3 DNA is all that survives: 48 bases in frame from base 1. V and J are truncated by 3 bases and 1 base respectively, leaving an intervening sequence of 13 bases. The germline V gene supplies CDR1 LGHNA and CDR2 YNFKEQ. General study outcomes and caveats: The amount of clinical and demographic metadata varied by source and participant and was provided uncurated.

The immunoSEQ Assay, a bias-controlled multiplex PCR, was used to amplify TCRbeta CDR3 regions from genomic DNA. Per the source publication's procedure: Within the assay, amplification of reference gene primers was used to estimate how many nucleated cells each sample contained. To quantify the absolute abundance of each unique TCRbeta CDR3 rearrangement, sequence reads were collapsed and filtered. For each sample, productive Simpson clonality was calculated as the square root of Simpson's diversity index over productive rearrangements. Held by TCRdb, this immuneACCESS table contains in-frame sequences only and omits some clones. Under half of the omission traces to an unresolved V gene where checked; the cause of the rest is unknown. V and J calls and clone size are given by that table; D and trimming were obtained from the DNA. Present in this sample are roughly 250,000 clones, 75% to 85% of which were seen just once. Roughly 5.5% of the sample comes from the top ten.

As regards this clone: The antigen it binds to is not known. Per-base quality was not reported, and no clone a single base away is much larger than it.

The collaborating institutions used their own protocols to collect whole blood in K2EDTA tubes. For TCRbeta analysis, collaborators shipped samples in one of three forms: frozen whole blood, isolated PBMCs, or DNA extracted from either of those sample types. This clonotype originated in a human donor in a cohort sampled during active COVID-19. The rearranged segments are TRBV4-2 and TRBJ1-5, with TRBD1 as a weak D call on 6 bases. The sample consisted of peripheral blood. The DNA sequence is as follows: TGTGCCAGCAGCCAGGAACAGGGAGAGAGCAATCAGCCCCAGCATTTT. This gives the protein CASSQEQGESNQPQHF.